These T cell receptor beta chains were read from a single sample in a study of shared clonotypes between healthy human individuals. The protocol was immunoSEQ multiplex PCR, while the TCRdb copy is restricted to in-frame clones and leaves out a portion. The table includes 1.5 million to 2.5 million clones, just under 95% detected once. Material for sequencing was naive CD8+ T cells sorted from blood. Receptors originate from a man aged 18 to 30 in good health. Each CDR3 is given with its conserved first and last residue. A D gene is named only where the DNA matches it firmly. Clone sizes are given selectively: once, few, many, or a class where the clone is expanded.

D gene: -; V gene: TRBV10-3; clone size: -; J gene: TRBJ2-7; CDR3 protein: CAISPDTGEQYF; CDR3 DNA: TGTGCCATCAGCCCCGACACTGGCGAGCAGTACTTC
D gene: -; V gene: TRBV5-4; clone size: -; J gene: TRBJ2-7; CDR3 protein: CASSLDLSYEQYF; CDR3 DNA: TGTGCCAGCAGCTTGGATCTATCCTACGAGCAGTACTTC
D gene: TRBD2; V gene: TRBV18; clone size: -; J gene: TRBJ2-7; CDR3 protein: CASSPGLVVSYEQYF; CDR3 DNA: TGTGCCAGCTCGCCCGGACTAGTGGTTTCCTACGAGCAGTACTTC
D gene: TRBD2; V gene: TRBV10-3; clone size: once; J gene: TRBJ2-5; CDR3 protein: CAIKGESGRKTQYF; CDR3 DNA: TGTGCCATCAAGGGAGAAAGCGGGAGAAAGACCCAGTACTTC
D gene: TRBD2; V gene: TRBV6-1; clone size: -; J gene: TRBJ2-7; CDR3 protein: CASSDLRLAGGYEQYF; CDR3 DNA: TGTGCCAGCAGTGACTTAAGACTAGCGGGCGGCTACGAGCAGTACTTC
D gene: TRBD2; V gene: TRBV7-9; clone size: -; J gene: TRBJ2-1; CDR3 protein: CASSLEVGSGSRGDEQFF; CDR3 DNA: TGTGCCAGCAGCTTAGAGGTTGGTAGCGGGAGCCGTGGCGATGAGCAGTTCTTC
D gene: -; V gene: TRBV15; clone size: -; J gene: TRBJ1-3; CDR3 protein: CATSRDRGSGNTIYF; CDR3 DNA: TGTGCCACCAGCAGAGATCGAGGCTCTGGAAACACCATATATTTT
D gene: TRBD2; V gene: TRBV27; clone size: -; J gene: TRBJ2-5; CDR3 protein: CASSPLGLSQETQYF; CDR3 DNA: TGTGCCAGCAGTCCTCTGGGACTATCCCAAGAGACCCAGTACTTC
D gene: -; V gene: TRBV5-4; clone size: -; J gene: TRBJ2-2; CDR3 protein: CASSPALGFGTGELFF; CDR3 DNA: TGTGCCAGCAGCCCAGCGCTGGGATTTGGTACCGGGGAGCTGTTTTTT
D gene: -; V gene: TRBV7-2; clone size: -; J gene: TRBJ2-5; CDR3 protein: CASSLRDFQETQYF; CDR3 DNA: TGTGCCAGCAGCTTAAGGGACTTCCAAGAGACCCAGTACTTC
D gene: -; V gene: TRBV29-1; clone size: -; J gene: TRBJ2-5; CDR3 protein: CSFDTHRRETQYF; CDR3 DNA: TGCAGCTTCGACACTCATAGGAGAGAGACCCAGTACTTC
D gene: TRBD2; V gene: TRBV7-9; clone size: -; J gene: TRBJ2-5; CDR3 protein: CASSLPSSGPQETQYF; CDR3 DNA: TGTGCCAGCAGCTTACCATCTAGCGGGCCCCAAGAGACCCAGTACTTC
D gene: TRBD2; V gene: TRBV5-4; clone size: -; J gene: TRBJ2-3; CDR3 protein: CASSPQTSGTDTQYF; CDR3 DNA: TGTGCCAGCAGCCCCCAGACTAGCGGCACAGATACGCAGTATTTT
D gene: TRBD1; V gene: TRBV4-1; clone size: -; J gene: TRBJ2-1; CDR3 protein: CASSLDRVGNEQFF; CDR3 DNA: TGCGCCAGCAGCCTCGACAGGGTAGGCAATGAGCAGTTCTTC
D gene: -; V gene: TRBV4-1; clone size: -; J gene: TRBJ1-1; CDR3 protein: CASSQDPPETMNTEAFF; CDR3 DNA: TGCGCCAGCAGCCAAGACCCCCCGGAGACTATGAACACTGAAGCTTTCTTT
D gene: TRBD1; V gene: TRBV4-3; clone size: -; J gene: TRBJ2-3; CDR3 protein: CASSPDGQGWADTQYF; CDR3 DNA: TGCGCCAGCAGCCCCGACGGACAGGGTTGGGCAGATACGCAGTATTTT
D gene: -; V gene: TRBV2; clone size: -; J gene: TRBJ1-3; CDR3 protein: CASSPSAIFSGNTIYF; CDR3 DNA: TGTGCCAGCAGTCCCTCCGCTATCTTCTCTGGAAACACCATATATTTT
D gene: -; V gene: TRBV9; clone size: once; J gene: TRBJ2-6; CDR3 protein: CASSVVWQGMSGANVLTF; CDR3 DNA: TGTGCCAGCAGCGTAGTGTGGCAGGGGATGTCTGGGGCCAACGTCCTGACTTTC
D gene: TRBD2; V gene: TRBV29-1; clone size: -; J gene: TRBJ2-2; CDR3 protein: CSVEWSAGGIGELFF; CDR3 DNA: TGCAGCGTTGAATGGAGCGCGGGAGGTATCGGGGAGCTGTTTTTT
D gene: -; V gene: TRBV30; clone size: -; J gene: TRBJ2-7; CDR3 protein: CAWSADSYEQYF; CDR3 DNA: TGTGCCTGGAGTGCAGACTCCTACGAGCAGTACTTC
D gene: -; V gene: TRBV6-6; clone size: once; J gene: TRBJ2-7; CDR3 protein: CASSPTTYEQYF; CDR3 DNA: TGTGCCAGCAGCCCGACTACATACGAGCAGTACTTC
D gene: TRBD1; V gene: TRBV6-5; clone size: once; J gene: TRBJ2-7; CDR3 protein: CASSIQGVPYEQYF; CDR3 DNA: TGTGCCAGCAGTATACAGGGGGTTCCCTACGAGCAGTACTTC
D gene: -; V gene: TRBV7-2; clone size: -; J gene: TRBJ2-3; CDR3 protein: CASSPLGTDTQYF; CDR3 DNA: TGTGCCAGCAGCCCTTTGGGCACAGATACGCAGTATTTT
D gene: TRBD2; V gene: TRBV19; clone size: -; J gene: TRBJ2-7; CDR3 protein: CASSMGGSEQYF; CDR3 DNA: TGTGCCAGTAGTATGGGGGGGTCCGAGCAGTACTTC
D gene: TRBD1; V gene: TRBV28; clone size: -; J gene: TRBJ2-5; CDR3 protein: CASSSFRDREETQYF; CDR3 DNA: TGTGCCAGCAGTTCGTTCCGGGACAGAGAAGAGACCCAGTACTTC
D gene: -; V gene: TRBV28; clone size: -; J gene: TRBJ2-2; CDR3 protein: CASSLTAGELFF; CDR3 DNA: TGTGCCAGCAGTTTAACTGCCGGGGAGCTGTTTTTT
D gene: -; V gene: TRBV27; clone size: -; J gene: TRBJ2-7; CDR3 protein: CASSYRFSYEQYF; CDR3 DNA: TGTGCCAGCAGTTACCGGTTCTCCTACGAGCAGTACTTC
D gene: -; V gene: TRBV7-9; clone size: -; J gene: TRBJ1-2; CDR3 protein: CASSPWMGDGYTF; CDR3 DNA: TGTGCCAGCAGCCCCTGGATGGGGGATGGCTACACCTTC
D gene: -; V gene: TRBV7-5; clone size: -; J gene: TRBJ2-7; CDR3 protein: CARSLPGHEQYF; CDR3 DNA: TGTGCCAGAAGCTTACCAGGTCACGAGCAGTACTTC
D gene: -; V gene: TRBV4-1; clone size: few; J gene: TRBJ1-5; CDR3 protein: CASSQVQYSNQPQHF; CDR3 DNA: TGCGCCAGCAGCCAAGTCCAGTATAGCAATCAGCCCCAGCATTTT
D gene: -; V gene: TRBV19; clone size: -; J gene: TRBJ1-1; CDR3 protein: CASSTDHEGPAEAFF; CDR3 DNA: TGTGCCAGTAGTACCGACCATGAAGGGCCCGCTGAAGCTTTCTTT
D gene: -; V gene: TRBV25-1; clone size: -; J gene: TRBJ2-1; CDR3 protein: CASSQTNKADNEQFF; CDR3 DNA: TGTGCCAGCAGTCAGACTAATAAGGCCGACAATGAGCAGTTCTTC
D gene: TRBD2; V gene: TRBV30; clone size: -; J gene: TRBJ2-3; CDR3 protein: CAWSVPGAGALGREWPDTQYF; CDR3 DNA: TGTGCCTGGAGTGTACCTGGGGCAGGCGCGCTTGGGCGGGAGTGGCCAGATACGCAGTATTTT
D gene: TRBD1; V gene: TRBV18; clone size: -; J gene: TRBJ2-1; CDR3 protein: CASSTEGAYNEQFF; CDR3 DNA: TGTGCCAGCTCCACCGAGGGGGCGTACAATGAGCAGTTCTTC
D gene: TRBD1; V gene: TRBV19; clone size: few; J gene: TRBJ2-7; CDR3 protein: CASSIEAGGSYEQYF; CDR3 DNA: TGTGCCAGTAGTATAGAGGCAGGGGGCTCTTACGAGCAGTACTTC
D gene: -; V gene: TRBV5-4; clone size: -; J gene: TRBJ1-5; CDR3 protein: CASSLAGGNQPQHF; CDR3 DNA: TGTGCCAGCAGCTTGGCGGGAGGGAATCAGCCCCAGCATTTT
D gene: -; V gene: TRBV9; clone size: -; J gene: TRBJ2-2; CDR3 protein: CASSVGSTGELFF; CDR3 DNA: TGTGCCAGCAGCGTAGGGTCGACCGGGGAGCTGTTTTTT
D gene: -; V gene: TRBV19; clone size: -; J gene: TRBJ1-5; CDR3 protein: CASSMDEELGARQPQHF; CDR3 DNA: TGTGCCAGTAGTATGGACGAGGAGTTGGGGGCCAGACAGCCCCAGCATTTT
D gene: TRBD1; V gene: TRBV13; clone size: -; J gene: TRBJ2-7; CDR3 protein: CASSLGDRAYEQYF; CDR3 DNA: TGTGCCAGCAGCTTAGGGGACAGGGCCTACGAGCAGTACTTC
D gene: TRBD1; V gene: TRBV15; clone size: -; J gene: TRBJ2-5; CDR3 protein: CATSSTGGGETQYF; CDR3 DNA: TGTGCCACCAGCAGTACAGGGGGAGGAGAGACCCAGTACTTC
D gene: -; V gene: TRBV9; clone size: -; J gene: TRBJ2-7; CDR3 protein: CASSYGQSYEQYF; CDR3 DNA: TGTGCCAGCAGTTACGGACAGTCCTACGAGCAGTACTTC
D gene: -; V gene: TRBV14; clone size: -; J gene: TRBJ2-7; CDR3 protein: CASSQGQSLSYEQYF; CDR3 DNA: TGTGCCAGCAGCCAAGGGCAGTCCTTATCCTACGAGCAGTACTTC
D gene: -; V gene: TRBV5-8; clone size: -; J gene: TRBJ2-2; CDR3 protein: CASSFTVTNTGELFF; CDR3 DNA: TGTGCCAGCAGCTTTACAGTTACGAACACCGGGGAGCTGTTTTTT
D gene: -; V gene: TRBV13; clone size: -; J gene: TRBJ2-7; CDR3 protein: CASSLGQGYTYEQYF; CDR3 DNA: TGTGCCAGCAGCTTAGGGCAGGGATACACCTACGAGCAGTACTTC
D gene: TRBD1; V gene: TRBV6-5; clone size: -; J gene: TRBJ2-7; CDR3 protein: CASSYGTGHEQYF; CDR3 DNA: TGTGCCAGCAGCTACGGGACAGGCCACGAGCAGTACTTC
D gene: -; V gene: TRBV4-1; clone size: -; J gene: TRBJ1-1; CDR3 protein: CASSQGVGRNTEAFF; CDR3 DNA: TGCGCCAGCAGCCAAGGGGTCGGAAGGAACACTGAAGCTTTCTTT
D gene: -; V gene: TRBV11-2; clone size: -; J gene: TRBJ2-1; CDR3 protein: CASSFGPTRVFF; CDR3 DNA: TGTGCCAGCAGCTTTGGACCCACCCGAGTGTTCTTC
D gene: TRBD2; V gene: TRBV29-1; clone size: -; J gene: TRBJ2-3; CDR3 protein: CSVERGDTDTQYF; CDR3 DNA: TGCAGCGTCGAGCGGGGGGACACAGATACGCAGTATTTT
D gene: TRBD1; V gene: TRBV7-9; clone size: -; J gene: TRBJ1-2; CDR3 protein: CASSLASRDRVYGYTF; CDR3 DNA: TGTGCCAGCAGCTTAGCCTCCCGGGACAGGGTTTATGGCTACACCTTC
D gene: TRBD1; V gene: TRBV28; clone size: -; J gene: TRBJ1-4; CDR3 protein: CASSLRGGSEKLFF; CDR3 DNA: TGTGCCAGCAGTTTGCGAGGGGGCAGTGAAAAACTGTTTTTT
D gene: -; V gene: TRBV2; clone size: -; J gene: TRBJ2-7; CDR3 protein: CASSENLVYEQYF; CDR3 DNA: TGTGCCAGCAGTGAAAATCTAGTCTACGAGCAGTACTTC
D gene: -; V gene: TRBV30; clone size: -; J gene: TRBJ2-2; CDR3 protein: CAWTAGGELFF; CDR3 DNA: TGTGCCTGGACCGCCGGAGGGGAGCTGTTTTTT
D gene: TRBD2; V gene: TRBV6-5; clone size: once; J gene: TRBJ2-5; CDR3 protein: CASSFYGGDMETQYF; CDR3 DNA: TGTGCCAGCAGTTTTTACGGGGGGGATATGGAGACCCAGTACTTC